The source of this TCR beta chain is a study of blood T cells in healthy people across ages. The use of a sample-barcoded 5' primer and a J-beta primer mix characterized a second PCR of roughly 7 to 12 cycles. Tagging of each cDNA molecule was performed by a template-switch adaptor with 12 random nucleotides. TCRdb reprocessed the 5' RACE reads with MiXCR, giving one entry per CDR3 protein. This sample yields around 900,000 distinct CDR3 sequences, of which around 28% are seen a single time; roughly 17% belongs to the top ten. This clonotype has ten or more counts. The CDR3 contains 15 residues. Germline trimming cut 8 bases from V and 6 bases from J; bases unmatched to any gene: 12.

The chain is built from TRBV12-3 or TRBV12-4 and TRBJ2-3; TRBD1 matches at 9 bases. Sample: blood. The TCR originated in a woman older than 75 in good health. In DNA, the CDR3 is TGTGCCAGCGGGCCTCGGGACAGGGTAAGGGATACGCAGTATTTT. As protein: CASGPRDRVRDTQYF.